The rows below give T cell receptor beta chains drawn from one sample of a study of blood T cell repertoires in COVID-19. Method: immunoSEQ multiplex PCR; TCRdb's copy keeps in-frame clones and lacks some. Seen here are a few hundred thousand clones, roughly 80% observed once, and the top ten hold 4.1%. Source material: peripheral blood. The origin of the receptors is a woman aged 45-65 years with active or convalescent COVID-19. Both conserved end residues are part of each CDR3. The order of the fields is CDR3 length, clone size, V gene, J gene, D gene, CDR3 protein, CDR3 DNA. The D gene is left open where the match is weak. Clone size is shown for a subset of rows, as once, few, many or a class of expanded clone.

length: 14; size: NA; V: TRBV27; J: TRBJ1-2; D: TRBD1; CDR3: CASSLSGTGYGYTF; DNA: TGTGCCAGCAGTTTATCGGGGACAGGCTATGGCTACACCTTC
length: 13; size: NA; V: TRBV12-5; J: TRBJ1-1; D: NA; CDR3: CASGNGQYTEAFF; DNA: TGTGCTAGTGGTAACGGACAGTACACTGAAGCTTTCTTT
length: 14; size: NA; V: TRBV28; J: TRBJ1-1; D: TRBD1; CDR3: CASTWTGLNTEAFF; DNA: TGTGCCAGCACCTGGACAGGGCTGAACACTGAAGCTTTCTTT
length: 13; size: NA; V: TRBV7-2; J: TRBJ1-2; D: NA; CDR3: CASSLQWSYGYTF; DNA: TGTGCCAGCAGCTTACAGTGGAGCTATGGCTACACCTTC
length: 16; size: NA; V: TRBV7-9; J: TRBJ1-4; D: NA; CDR3: CASSHSAGGRSEKLFF; DNA: TGTGCCAGCAGCCATTCAGCGGGGGGGCGAAGTGAAAAACTGTTTTTT
length: 13; size: NA; V: TRBV6-4; J: TRBJ1-1; D: NA; CDR3: CASVGAGSTEAFF; DNA: TGTGCCAGCGTTGGGGCAGGGTCCACTGAAGCTTTCTTT
length: 14; size: NA; V: TRBV2; J: TRBJ1-5; D: NA; CDR3: CASSLMNSYQPQHF; DNA: TGTGCCAGCAGTTTGATGAACAGCTATCAGCCCCAGCATTTT
length: 14; size: NA; V: TRBV15; J: TRBJ1-2; D: TRBD1; CDR3: CATGTGTAAKGYTF; DNA: TGTGCCACAGGGACCGGGACAGCGGCAAAAGGCTACACCTTC
length: 13; size: NA; V: TRBV6-5; J: TRBJ1-5; D: NA; CDR3: CATTPNSNQPQHF; DNA: TGTGCCACCACTCCTAATAGCAATCAGCCCCAGCATTTT
length: 14; size: NA; V: TRBV6-5; J: TRBJ1-1; D: NA; CDR3: CASTHNYMNTEAFF; DNA: TGTGCCAGCACTCACAACTACATGAACACTGAAGCTTTCTTT
length: 14; size: NA; V: TRBV28; J: TRBJ2-7; D: TRBD2; CDR3: CASCPGLASYEQYF; DNA: TGTGCCAGTTGCCCGGGACTAGCGTCCTACGAGCAGTACTTC
length: 20; size: NA; V: TRBV24-1; J: TRBJ2-1; D: TRBD2; CDR3: CATSAAGLAGVGGSYNEQFF; DNA: TGTGCCACCAGTGCCGCGGGACTAGCGGGAGTCGGGGGGTCCTACAATGAGCAGTTCTTC
length: 18; size: once; V: TRBV5-1; J: TRBJ2-1; D: NA; CDR3: CASSLVTTSSLTYNEQFF; DNA: TGCGCCAGCAGCTTGGTTACCACTAGTTCCCTGACCTACAATGAGCAGTTCTTC
length: 14; size: once; V: TRBV10-2; J: TRBJ1-2; D: NA; CDR3: CASSQRGRAGGYTF; DNA: TGCGCCAGCAGTCAAAGGGGGAGGGCTGGAGGCTACACCTTC
length: 14; size: NA; V: TRBV27; J: TRBJ2-7; D: TRBD1; CDR3: CASTRPGQAYEQYF; DNA: TGTGCCAGCACCCGGCCGGGACAGGCGTACGAGCAGTACTTC
length: 17; size: NA; V: TRBV27; J: TRBJ2-1; D: TRBD2; CDR3: CASTPLLAGGPGNEQFF; DNA: TGTGCCAGCACTCCTTTACTAGCGGGAGGGCCGGGGAATGAGCAGTTCTTC
length: 14; size: NA; V: TRBV27; J: TRBJ1-5; D: NA; CDR3: CASSLEGVNQPQHF; DNA: TGTGCCAGCAGTCTTGAAGGGGTCAATCAGCCCCAGCATTTT
length: 13; size: NA; V: TRBV19; J: TRBJ1-5; D: TRBD1; CDR3: CASVGTGYQPQHF; DNA: TGTGCCAGTGTGGGGACAGGGTATCAGCCCCAGCATTTT
length: 17; size: NA; V: TRBV4-1; J: TRBJ2-7; D: NA; CDR3: CASSQDLRQGYHYEQYF; DNA: TGCGCCAGCAGCCAAGATCTCAGGCAGGGTTATCACTACGAGCAGTACTTC
length: 13; size: NA; V: TRBV10-3; J: TRBJ2-1; D: NA; CDR3: CAISESTSNEQFF; DNA: TGTGCCATCAGCGAATCGACTAGCAATGAGCAGTTCTTC
length: 14; size: NA; V: TRBV6-5; J: TRBJ2-1; D: NA; CDR3: CASSYGLLNNEQFF; DNA: TGTGCCAGCAGTTACGGCCTCCTTAACAATGAGCAGTTCTTC
length: 17; size: once; V: TRBV4-2; J: TRBJ2-6; D: NA; CDR3: CASSHFEQGSGANVLTF; DNA: TGTGCCAGCAGCCACTTCGAACAGGGCTCTGGGGCCAACGTCCTGACTTTC
length: 18; size: NA; V: TRBV4-1; J: TRBJ2-7; D: TRBD2; CDR3: CASSPPGLAGGGVNEQYF; DNA: TGCGCCAGCAGCCCGCCGGGACTAGCGGGAGGAGGCGTAAACGAGCAGTACTTC
length: 19; size: NA; V: TRBV2; J: TRBJ2-7; D: TRBD1; CDR3: CASREDRDRTLPSSYEQYF; DNA: TGTGCCAGCAGGGAAGACCGGGACAGAACGCTTCCGAGCTCCTACGAGCAGTACTTC
length: 14; size: NA; V: TRBV6-2/TRBV6-3; J: TRBJ2-1; D: TRBD2; CDR3: CASSYLAGANEQFF; DNA: TGTGCCAGCAGTTACCTAGCGGGAGCCAATGAGCAGTTCTTC
length: 14; size: NA; V: TRBV5-1; J: TRBJ2-3; D: NA; CDR3: CASSPGQDTDTQYF; DNA: TGCGCCAGCAGCCCAGGACAAGACACAGATACGCAGTATTTT